This T cell receptor (beta chain) was observed in a study of technical replicates of blood from a few donors (dated by TCRdb to 2016 to 2017). This clone showed up just once. The clone's antigen remains unknown. No much larger clone is present one base from it, and per-base qualities are unavailable. There are 14 amino acids in the CDR3, from cysteine to phenylalanine inclusive. Kept here is only the CDR3 DNA, which spans 42 bases and is read in frame from base 1. Trimming at the junction amounts to 4 bases on V and 2 bases on J, and the germline ends lie 11 bases apart. CDR1 and CDR2 are read off the germline V gene as MGHRA and YSYEKL. The receptor library was made with the immunoSEQ multiplex PCR assay. Imported from immuneACCESS, the table was reduced by TCRdb to in-frame sequences with V and J called. These copies leave out some clones; in studies compared against another copy, an unresolved V gene accounts for under half, and the cause of the remainder is not known. In this sample the table shows about 75,000 clones, roughly 91% of which occur a single time. The ten largest clones add up to roughly 0.38% of the sample.

This sequence uses TRBV4-1 and TRBJ2-5, and TRBD1 may be the D gene, going by 5 matching bases. Material: T cells isolated from PBMCs. The sequence derives from a human donor in good health. Some clones in this sample may be carry-over from other donors' samples. The nucleotides are TGCGCCAGCAGCCTAACAGGAGATCAAGAGACCCAGTACTTC. Protein translation: CASSLTGDQETQYF.